The TCR beta chain under discussion was sequenced for a study of blood T cell repertoires in COVID-19. In the study overall: Samples of COVID-19 (acute and convalescent) were obtained from the United States, Italy and Spain. PBMCs, B-cell-depleted T cells, or T cells were the source of the cDNA or gDNA that made up the material.

The germline CDR1 and CDR2 sequences are SEHNR and FQNEAQ (reference sequence). V was pared by 5 bases and J by 4 bases, with 6 bases of the junction left unmatched. This CDR3 has 15 residues. TCRdb's copy holds only in-frame clones and misses some; the assay was immunoSEQ multiplex PCR. Of about 88,000 clones in the sample, 90% are singletons; the top ten hold 1.5% to 2%. The sequence was collected from a man in his fifties or sixties with acute or convalescent COVID-19. The V and J genes are TRBV7-9 and TRBJ2-5, with TRBD1 matching over 11 bases. The sequencing sample was made of peripheral blood. This CDR3 reads CASSRGQGVTETQYF. The CDR3 DNA reads as TGTGCCAGCAGCCGGGGACAGGGGGTAACAGAGACCCAGTACTTC.